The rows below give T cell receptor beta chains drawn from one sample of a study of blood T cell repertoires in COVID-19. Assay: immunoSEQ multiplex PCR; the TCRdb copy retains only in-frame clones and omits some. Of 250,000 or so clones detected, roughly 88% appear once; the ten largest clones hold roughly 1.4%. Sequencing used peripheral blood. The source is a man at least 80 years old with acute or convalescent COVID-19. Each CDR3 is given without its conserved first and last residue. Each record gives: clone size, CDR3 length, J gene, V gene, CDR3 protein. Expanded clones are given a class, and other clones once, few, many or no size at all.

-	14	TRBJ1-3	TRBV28	ASSSTGTGTGNTIY
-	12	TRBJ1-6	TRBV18	ASSPATVNSPLH
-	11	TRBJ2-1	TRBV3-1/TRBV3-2	ASGGAHYNEQF
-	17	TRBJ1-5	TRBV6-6	ASSPRTGLQGRGNQPQH
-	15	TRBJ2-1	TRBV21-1	ASSKGPGTGTYNEQF
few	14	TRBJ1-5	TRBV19	ASISWGQQKNQPQH
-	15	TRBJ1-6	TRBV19	ASSIVGPAGPASPLH
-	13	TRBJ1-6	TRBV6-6	ASFRGAGSNSPLH
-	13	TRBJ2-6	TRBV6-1	ASSELSSGANVLT
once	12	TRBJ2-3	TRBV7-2	ASSLGRGTDTQY
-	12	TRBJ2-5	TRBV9	ASSVAGRRETQY
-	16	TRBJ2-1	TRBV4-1	ASSQPRGLAGEDNEQF
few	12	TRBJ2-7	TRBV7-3	ASSLQTGEYEQY
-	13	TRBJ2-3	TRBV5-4	ASSTGTGSTDTQY
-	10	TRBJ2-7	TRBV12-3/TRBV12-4	ASSRQGYEQY
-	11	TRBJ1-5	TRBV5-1	ASPQRLNQPQH
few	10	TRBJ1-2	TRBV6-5	ASSSTGNSYT
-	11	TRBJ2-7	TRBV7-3	ASSLEGHREQY
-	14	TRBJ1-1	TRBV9	ASSVGFYGGLAEAF
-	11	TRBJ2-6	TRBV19	ASRIQGANVLT
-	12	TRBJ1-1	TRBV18	ASSPDSYNTEAF
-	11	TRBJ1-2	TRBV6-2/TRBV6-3	ASSRQGNYGYT
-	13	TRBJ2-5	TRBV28	ASSQGTLIGGTQY
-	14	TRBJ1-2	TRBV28	ASSYPRDSSLYGYT
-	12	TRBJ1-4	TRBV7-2	ASSPGGTYEKLF
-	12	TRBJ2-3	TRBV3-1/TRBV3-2	ASSLLAGKDTQY
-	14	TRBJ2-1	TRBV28	ASSGSEAGSYNEQF
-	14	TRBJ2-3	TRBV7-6	ASSGSGTRRIDTQY
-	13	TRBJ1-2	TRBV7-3	ASSQAQGWASGYT
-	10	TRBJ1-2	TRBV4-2	ASSQGLSSYT
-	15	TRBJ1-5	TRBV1	TSSQGRTGRSGQPQH
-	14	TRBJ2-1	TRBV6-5	ASSYLSGRSNNEQF
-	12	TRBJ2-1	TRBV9	ASSVEGQGKELL
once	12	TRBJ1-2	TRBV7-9	ASSPNSQGRGYT
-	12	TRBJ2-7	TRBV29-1	SVGGGTGAYEQY
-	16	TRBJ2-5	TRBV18	ASSPPDRAGGEQETQY
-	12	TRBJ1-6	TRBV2	ASTGQADNSPLH
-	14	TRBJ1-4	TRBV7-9	ASSSTVGGSEKILF
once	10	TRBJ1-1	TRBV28	ASQGWNTEAF
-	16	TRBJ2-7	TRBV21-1	ASSKLWLAGKSSYEQY
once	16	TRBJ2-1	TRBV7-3	ASSSRTSGSFLYNEQF
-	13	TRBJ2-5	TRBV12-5	ASGQGQGAIQTQY
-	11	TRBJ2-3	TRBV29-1	SVAFGVTDTQY
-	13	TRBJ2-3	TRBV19	ASQTGGGGVDTQY
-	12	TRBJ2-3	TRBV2	ASRGGVSTDTQY
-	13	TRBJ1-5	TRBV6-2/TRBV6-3	ASSYGGPGNQPQH
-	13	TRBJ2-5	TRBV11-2	ASSGTSGSIETQY
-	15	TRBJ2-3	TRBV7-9	ASSLAELAGATDTQY
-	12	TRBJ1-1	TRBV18	ASSPRQMNTEAF
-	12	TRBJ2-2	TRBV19	ASSHRRNTGELF
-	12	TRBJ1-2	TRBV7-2	ASSLGPGSYGYT